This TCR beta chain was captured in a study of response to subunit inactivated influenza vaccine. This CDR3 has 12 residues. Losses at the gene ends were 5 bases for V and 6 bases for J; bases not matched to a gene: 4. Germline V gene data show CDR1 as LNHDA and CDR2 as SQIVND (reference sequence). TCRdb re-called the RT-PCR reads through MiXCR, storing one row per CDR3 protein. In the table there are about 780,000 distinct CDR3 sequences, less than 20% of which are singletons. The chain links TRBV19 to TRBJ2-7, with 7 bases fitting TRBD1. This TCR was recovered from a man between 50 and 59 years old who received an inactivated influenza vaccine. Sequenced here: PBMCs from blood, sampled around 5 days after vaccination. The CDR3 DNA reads TGTGCCAGTAGTGACAGGGTCGGCGAGCAGTACTTC. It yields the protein CASSDRVGEQYF.